This T cell receptor beta chain was recovered during a study of OX40 agonist ivuxolimab in advanced cancers. Background on the study: The mean age was about 61 years, ranging from about 20 to 79, with around four fifths of participants male.

Germline V lookup: CDR1 MGHRA, CDR2 YSYEKL. Trimming cost V 0 bases and J 5 bases, with 9 bases left between them. The length of the CDR3 is 14 residues. The data were produced by immunoSEQ multiplex PCR, yet TCRdb's version contains in-frame clones alone and is incomplete. This table holds about 41,000 clones, approximately 75% found once. The sample here was CD4+ or CD8+ T cells sorted from blood, taken in a trial of the OX40 agonist ivuxolimab. The TCR was taken from an adult with an advanced solid tumor such as melanoma, head and neck, liver or kidney cancer. The V gene is TRBV4-1, the J gene TRBJ2-3, with no clear D. The CDR3 bases are TGCGCCAGCAGCCAAGAAATGAGAGAAGATACGCAGTATTTT. Amino acid sequence: CASSQEMREDTQYF.